This is a list of T cell receptor beta chains from one sample in a study of blood T cells in healthy people across ages. One entry per CDR3 protein results from TCRdb running MiXCR on the 5' RACE reads. In the table there are 700,000 to 1,000,000 distinct CDR3 sequences, 44% of which are singletons. The specimen sequenced was blood. These receptors all stem from a man aged 55 to 70 in good health. CDR3s include the opening cysteine and the closing phenylalanine or tryptophan. The D gene is left open where the match is weak. The listing skips clone size in some rows; elsewhere it reads once, few, many or a size class.

abundance | d_gene | j_gene | v_gene | CDR3nt | CDR3aa
few | NA | TRBJ2-6 | TRBV7-2 | TGTGCCAGCAGCGGGGCCCAATCCTCTGGGGCCAACGTCCTGACTTTC | CASSGAQSSGANVLTF
NA | NA | TRBJ2-7 | TRBV2 | TGTGCCAGCAGTGGGACCACAGTGGGAGTTACCTACGAGCAGTACTTC | CASSGTTVGVTYEQYF
NA | TRBD1 | TRBJ2-5 | TRBV20-1 | TGCAGTGCTAAAAGGACAGGACAAGAGACCCAGTACTTC | CSAKRTGQETQYF
NA | NA | TRBJ1-2 | TRBV30 | TGTGCCTGGACCGGAGTGGGCAGCGCGACTGGCTACACCTTC | CAWTGVGSATGYTF
NA | NA | TRBJ1-4 | TRBV12-3/TRBV12-4 | TGTGCCAGCAGTGTATATCGGGGTGAAAAACTGTTTTTT | CASSVYRGEKLFF
NA | NA | TRBJ2-7 | TRBV20-1 | TGCAGTGCTCTCAGGAGGACGCGCGCGGGGGCCCTATACGAGCAGTACTTC | CSALRRTRAGALYEQYF
NA | NA | TRBJ1-2 | TRBV20-1 | TGCAGTGCTTTCCAGGCCCCAGGACAACCTAACTATGGCTACACCTTC | CSAFQAPGQPNYGYTF
many | TRBD2 | TRBJ2-3 | TRBV10-3 | TGTGCCATCAGTGATGGTGGCGGGGGTGCAGATACGCAGTATTTT | CAISDGGGGADTQYF
NA | TRBD1 | TRBJ1-2 | TRBV9 | TGTGCCAGCAGCGTAACCCCACAGGGGGCCTGGGGCTACACCTTC | CASSVTPQGAWGYTF
NA | NA | TRBJ1-5 | TRBV20-1 | TGCAGTGCTAGAGAGGGGGCAGGTCCCCAGCATTTT | CSAREGAGPQHF